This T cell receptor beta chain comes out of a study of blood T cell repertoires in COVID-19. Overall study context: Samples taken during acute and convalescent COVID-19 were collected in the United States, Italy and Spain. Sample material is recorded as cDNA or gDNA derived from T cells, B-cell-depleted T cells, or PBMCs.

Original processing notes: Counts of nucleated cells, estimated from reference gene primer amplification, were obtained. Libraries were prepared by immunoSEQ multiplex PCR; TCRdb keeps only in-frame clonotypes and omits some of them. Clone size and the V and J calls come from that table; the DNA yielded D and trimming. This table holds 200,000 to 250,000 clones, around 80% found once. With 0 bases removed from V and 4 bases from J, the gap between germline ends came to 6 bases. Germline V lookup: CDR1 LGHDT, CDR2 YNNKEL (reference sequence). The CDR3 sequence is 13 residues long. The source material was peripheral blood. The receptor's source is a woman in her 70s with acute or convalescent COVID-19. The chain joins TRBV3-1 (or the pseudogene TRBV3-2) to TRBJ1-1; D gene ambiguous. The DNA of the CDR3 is TGTGCCAGCAGCCAAGATCGGGTCACTGAAGCTTTCTTT. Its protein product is CASSQDRVTEAFF.